The 13 T cell receptor beta chains below all came from one sample that was sequenced in a study of response to subunit inactivated influenza vaccine. TCRdb reprocessed the RT-PCR reads with MiXCR, giving one entry per CDR3 protein. Altogether roughly 700,000 distinct CDR3 sequences are present, 14% being singletons, with the ten largest covering around 7%. The source material was PBMCs from blood, sampled 14 to 15 days before vaccination. Receptors originate from a man in his fifties who received an inactivated influenza vaccine.

The gene calls are TRBV4-3 and TRBJ2-3; a weak D match, TRBD1 (6 bases). V was cut by 4 bases and J by 0 bases, with 14 bases left in between. Per germline, CDR1 LGHNA and CDR2 YSLEER. There are 16 residues in the CDR3. CDR3 in amino acids: CASSPTDSSSTDTQYF. In DNA form, the CDR3 reads TGCGCCAGCAGCCCTACGGACAGCTCTAGCACAGATACGCAGTATTTT.

The chain couples TRBV4-3 to TRBJ2-3, with 7 positions matching TRBD2. With 4 bases clipped from V and 4 bases from J, the junction kept 5 bases outside the gene matches. Germline V gene sequence: CDR1 LGHNA, CDR2 YSLEER. CDR3 length: 14 residues. The CDR3 nucleotides are TGCGCCAGCAGCCGGGGACTAACCCCAGATACGCAGTATTTT. Translating it yields CASSRGLTPDTQYF.

The genes are TRBV11-1 and TRBJ2-5; 13 bases are shared with TRBD2. The ends lost 5 bases at V and 4 bases at J; junction bases unmatched: 13. Germline CDR1 SGHAT, CDR2 FQDESV (reference sequence). The CDR3 sequence is 18 residues long. Here the CDR3 reads CASSPPGLAGPIRETQYF. In DNA, the CDR3 is TGTGCCAGCAGCCCGCCGGGACTAGCGGGACCGATAAGAGAGACCCAGTACTTC.

The gene calls are TRBV28 and TRBJ1-1, with TRBD1 matching over 9 bases. This CDR3 has 15 amino acids. J was trimmed by 5 bases and V by 1 base; bases with no gene match: 5. Germline loops: CDR1 MDHEN, CDR2 SYDVKM. The CDR3 loop is CASSLFAGTGTEAFF. The CDR3 DNA reads as TGTGCCAGCAGTTTATTCGCCGGGACAGGGACTGAAGCTTTCTTT.

The chain is built from TRBV28 and TRBJ1-1, with unresolved D. The CDR3 sequence is 11 residues long. V lost 1 base and J 8 bases, leaving 5 bases between the germline ends. Germline assignment: CDR1 MDHEN and CDR2 SYDVKM. The CDR3 spells CASSLYREAFF. The CDR3 DNA is TGTGCCAGCAGTTTATATAGGGAAGCTTTCTTT.

The gene calls are TRBV7-9 and TRBJ2-1; D perhaps matches TRBD1 (6 bases). Germline V CDR1 and CDR2: SEHNR, FQNEAQ (reference sequence). V was cut by 3 bases and J by 5 bases, with 14 bases left in between. The CDR3 has 15 residues. CDR3 nucleotide sequence: TGTGCCAGCAGCTTCTACAGGGAAAAGAACAATGAGCAGTTCTTC. This translates into CASSFYREKNNEQFF.

This clonotype was recorded a few times. The rearrangement links TRBV5-6 to TRBJ2-4; a weak D match, TRBD2 (5 bases). Germline lookup yields CDR1 SGHDT and CDR2 YYEEEE. The CDR3 has 14 amino acids. The V end lost 2 bases, the J end lost 1 base, and 7 bases lay between the germline ends. Here the CDR3 reads CASSFPSAKNIQYF. The CDR3 nucleotides read TGTGCCAGCAGCTTCCCTAGCGCCAAAAACATTCAGTACTTC.

This chain uses TRBV12-5 with TRBJ2-3, with a possible D match to TRBD2 (6 bases). Germline assignment: CDR1 LGHNT and CDR2 FRNRAP. Between the trimmed V and J ends, which lost 0 bases and 4 bases, there was a span of 14 bases. The CDR3 runs 16 residues. CDR3 DNA: TGTGCTAGTGGTTTGGTAGTGGGGACTCCCCCAGATACGCAGTATTTT. Amino acids: CASGLVVGTPPDTQYF. The full variable domain, with the rest looked up from reference TRBV12-5 and TRBJ2-3, is DARVTQTPRHKVTEMGQEVTMRCQPILGHNTVFWYRQTMMQGLELLAYFRNRAPLDDSGMPKDRFSAEMPDATLATLKIQPSEPRDSAVYFCASGLVVGTPPDTQYFGPGTRLTVL.

CDR3 nucleotide sequence: TGTGCCAGCAGCCAATTATACGACAGATCTGGAAACACCATATATTTT. Its translation is CASSQLYDRSGNTIYF. The chain has TRBV4-2 and TRBJ1-3; TRBD1 is a possible D gene (5 bases). From germline, CDR1 is LGHNA and CDR2 YNFKEQ. The CDR3 is made up of 16 amino acids. V was cut by 2 bases and J by 1 base, with 12 bases left in between.

This clonotype was recorded many times. The V gene is TRBV29-1, the J gene TRBJ2-1; D might be TRBD1 or TRBD2, each matching 5 bases. Trimming stripped 3 bases from V and 0 bases from J, with 18 bases between. Germline V gives CDR1 SQVTM, CDR2 ANQGSEA. This CDR3 contains 17 residues. For the CDR3, the DNA is TGCAGCGTTGACCAAAGGGGACGGAGGAGCTCCTACAATGAGCAGTTCTTC. This sequence encodes CSVDQRGRRSSYNEQFF.

The CDR3 nucleotides read TGCGCCAGCAGCCAAGGACTACTCTACGAGCAGTACTTC. Translation gives CASSQGLLYEQYF. The chain carries TRBV4-3 and TRBJ2-7; D possibly corresponds to TRBD2 (5 bases). The CDR3 runs 13 residues. Per germline, CDR1 LGHNA and CDR2 YSLEER. The germline V and J ends were trimmed by 1 base and 3 bases, with 7 bases remaining between them.

This clonotype was recorded at least ten times. This sequence joins TRBV12-3 or TRBV12-4 and TRBJ2-7; 7 bases match TRBD1. V shed 4 bases, J shed 6 bases, and the junction held 0 bases outside the gene matches. The CDR3 is 11 amino acids. Here the CDR3 DNA reads TGTGCCAGCAGTTCAGGGGGCGAGCAGTACTTC. Translating gives CASSSGGEQYF.

This sequence joins TRBV11-2 and TRBJ2-1; TRBD2 matches 15 bases. The germline CDR1 and CDR2 sequences are SGHAT and FQNNGV. V shed 2 bases, J shed 5 bases, and the junction held 7 bases outside the gene matches. This CDR3 has 18 amino acids. This chain's CDR3 is CASSLWGTSGRTDNEQFF. The CDR3 nucleotides are TGTGCCAGCAGCTTATGGGGGACTAGCGGGAGGACGGACAATGAGCAGTTCTTC. Variable domain in full (rest from reference TRBV11-2 and TRBJ2-1): EAGVAQSPRYKIIEKRQSVAFWCNPISGHATLYWYQQILGQGPKLLIQFQNNGVVDDSQLPKDRFSAERLKGVDSTLKIQPAKLEDSAVYLCASSLWGTSGRTDNEQFFGPGTRLTVL.